This entry lists 5 T cell receptor beta chains sequenced from one sample in a study of T cell responses to AZD1222 COVID-19 vaccine. TCRdb keeps only in-frame clones here, not all; method: immunoSEQ multiplex PCR. The table includes more than 90,000 clones, roughly 80% detected once. Source: peripheral blood, taken on day 0 of AZD1222 vaccination. These receptors all stem from an adult in good health.

V and J are TRBV6-5 and TRBJ2-7, with D possibly matching TRBD1 (6 bases). Per germline, CDR1 MNHEY and CDR2 SVGAGI. There are 14 residues in the CDR3. Trimming took off 7 bases at V and 1 base at J, with 14 bases between the two ends. As DNA, the CDR3 is TGTGCCAGCATTCCAATGGACAGATCCTACGAGCAGTACTTC. Its translation is CASIPMDRSYEQYF.

The chain carries TRBV7-8 and TRBJ2-1; 9 bases are a match to TRBD2. CDR3 size: 15 residues. From germline, CDR1 is SGHVS and CDR2 FQNEAQ. V dropped 1 base and J dropped 10; count of bases not matched to a gene: 8. The CDR3 protein is CASSLGVGTSREQFF. The CDR3 DNA follows: TGTGCCAGCAGCTTAGGGGTCGGGACTAGCCGAGAGCAGTTCTTC.

The chain joins TRBV7-6 to TRBJ2-2; tentative D call: TRBD2 (6 bases). Between the trimmed V and J ends, which lost 3 bases and 5 bases, there was a span of 13 bases. CDR3 size: 15 residues. Germline V lookup: CDR1 SGHVS, CDR2 FNYEAQ. Here the CDR3 reads CASSLGWGGTGELFF. CDR3 DNA: TGTGCCAGCAGCTTGGGCTGGGGAGGAACCGGGGAGCTGTTTTTT.

The chain is built from TRBV5-8 and TRBJ1-5; 7 nucleotides align to TRBD1. Germline V CDR1 and CDR2: SGHTS, YDEGEE. With 4 bases clipped from V and 2 bases from J, the junction kept 9 bases outside the gene matches. The CDR3 has 16 residues. CDR3 sequence reads: CASSDRQGVGNQPQHF. The CDR3, as DNA: TGTGCCAGCAGCGATCGACAGGGTGTGGGCAATCAGCCCCAGCATTTT.

Concerning this clone itself: Other DNA sequences in this sample translate to the same CDR3. The chain employs TRBV7-2 and TRBJ2-1; 8 positions agree with TRBD2. CDR3 length equals 15 residues. Germline V gives CDR1 SGHTA, CDR2 FQGNSA. V lost 1 base to trimming and J lost 3 bases; unmatched junction nucleotides: 2. The CDR3 here is CASSLDSGNYNEQFF. CDR3 DNA: TGTGCCAGCAGCTTAGATAGCGGGAACTACAATGAGCAGTTCTTC.